These T cell receptor beta chains were read from a single sample in a study of a mutant IDH1 vaccine in newly diagnosed glioma. The assay was immunoSEQ multiplex PCR, and TCRdb's table has in-frame clones only and misses some. The sample records around 50,000 clones, 80% to 90% being singletons. The sequencing used PBMCs, collected from a glioma patient treated with radiotherapy, temozolomide or both. Receptor source: a man aged 35-49 years with glioma. CDR3s include the opening cysteine and the closing phenylalanine or tryptophan.

>TRBV19|14|TRBJ2-2
CAGSTVRGTGELFF
>TRBV18|12|TRBJ2-7
CASSPGSYEQYF
>TRBV5-1|16|TRBJ2-3
CASSLVAGPSTDTQYF
>TRBV9|12|TRBJ2-7
CASSGPTYEQYF
>TRBV18|14|TRBJ2-1
CASSPLYRADEQFF
>TRBV6-5|16|TRBJ2-5
CASSYRSAGGGETQYF
>TRBV9|15|TRBJ1-5
CASSVAPGGNQPQHF
>TRBV14|17|TRBJ2-7
CASSQRVSESLSYEQYF
>TRBV27|13|TRBJ2-7
CASRDGGSYEQYF
>TRBV6-1|12|TRBJ2-7
CASRQGADEQYF
>TRBV11-1|13|TRBJ2-7
CASSWRERYEQYF
>TRBV7-7|16|TRBJ2-2
CASSLGSGQVIGELFF
>TRBV23-1|12|TRBJ2-5
CASSGQEETQYF
>TRBV21-1|13|TRBJ1-5
CASRGVRNQPQHF
>TRBV19|15|TRBJ1-1
CASSSPDRGNTEAFF
>TRBV5-1|16|TRBJ2-3
CASSFRGLVIRGTQYF
>TRBV7-2|14|TRBJ1-5
CASSMDSSYQPQHF
>TRBV7-6|11|TRBJ2-5
CASSLKATQYF
>TRBV5-1|12|TRBJ2-3
CASSYYTDTQYF
>TRBV28|14|TRBJ1-2
CAIRGGASEYGYTF
>TRBV6-5|14|TRBJ2-5
CASSYLTSQETQYF
>TRBV13|17|TRBJ2-6
CASSTLAGFSGANVLTF
>TRBV6-6|15|TRBJ2-4
CASSYADGGGNIQYF
>TRBV15|15|TRBJ2-7
CATSRDRAELYEQYF
>TRBV4-1|14|TRBJ2-7
CASSRGEGAYEQYF
>TRBV7-9|14|TRBJ1-5
CASSFSGGQKPQHF
>TRBV7-9|16|TRBJ2-7
CASSLGSTGGTYEQYF
>TRBV5-1|15|TRBJ2-5
CASSSQGARQETQYF
>TRBV6-5|14|TRBJ2-1
CASRDTQTLAEQFF
>TRBV4-2|11|TRBJ1-5
CASRKGWPQHF
>TRBV7-3|15|TRBJ2-7
CASSLLAEGSYEQYF
>TRBV7-9|15|TRBJ2-3
CASSPVAGNTDTQYF
>TRBV6-1|13|TRBJ1-2
CASSEGQSYGYTF
>TRBV6-4|14|TRBJ2-2
CASKSTGGTGELFF
>TRBV9|16|TRBJ1-4
CASSASRQGAMEKLFF
>TRBV25-1|16|TRBJ2-2
CASTKSGTSGSGELFF
>TRBV5-6|14|TRBJ2-1
CASHGDWKYNEQFF
>TRBV11-2|14|TRBJ1-2
CASSLGSDHYGYTF
>TRBV11-2|13|TRBJ2-5
CASSLTFQETQYF
>TRBV25-1|14|TRBJ2-3
CASSIAASTDTQYF
>TRBV29-1|11|TRBJ2-7
CSVEEVDEQYF